This entry concerns a single T cell receptor (beta chain). This sample is drawn from a study of blood T cell repertoires in COVID-19. Original analysis: Reference gene primers were amplified, and this amplification served to estimate nucleated cell counts. The assay was immunoSEQ multiplex PCR, and TCRdb's table has in-frame clones only and misses some. V, J and clone size are taken as reported in that table, and D and trimming were inferred from the DNA itself. Among 200,000 to 300,000 clones, 80% to 85% were seen once, and the ten largest hold around 12%. Sequencing was done on a sample of peripheral blood. This clonotype was sampled from a woman aged 60 to 75 with active or convalescent COVID-19.

This CDR3 is CASSQVAGKGANVLTF. In DNA form, the CDR3 reads TGTGCCAGCAGCCAAGTCGCGGGGAAGGGGGCCAACGTCCTGACTTTC. J is TRBJ2-6 and V is TRBV3-1 (or the pseudogene TRBV3-2), with D tentatively TRBD2 (6 bases). This CDR3 spans 16 amino acids. Germline CDR1 is LGHDT and CDR2 is YNNKEL (reference sequence). The germline V and J ends were trimmed by 1 base and 4 bases, with 11 bases remaining between them.